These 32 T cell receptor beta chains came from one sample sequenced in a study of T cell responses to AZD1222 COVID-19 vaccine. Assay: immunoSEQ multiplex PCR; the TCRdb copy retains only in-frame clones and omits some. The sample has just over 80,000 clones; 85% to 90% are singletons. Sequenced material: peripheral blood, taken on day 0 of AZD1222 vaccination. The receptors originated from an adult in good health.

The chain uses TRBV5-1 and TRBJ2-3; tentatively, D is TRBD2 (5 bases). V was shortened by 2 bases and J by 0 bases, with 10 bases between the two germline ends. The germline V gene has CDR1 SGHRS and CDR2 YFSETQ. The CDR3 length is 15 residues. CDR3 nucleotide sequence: TGCGCCAGCAGCTTCGGAGGATACAGCACAGATACGCAGTATTTT. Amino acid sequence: CASSFGGYSTDTQYF.

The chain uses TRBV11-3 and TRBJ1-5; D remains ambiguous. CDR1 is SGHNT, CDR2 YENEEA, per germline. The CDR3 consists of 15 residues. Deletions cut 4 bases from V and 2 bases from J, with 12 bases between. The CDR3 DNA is TGTGCCAGCAGCTACTCCGGTGCTGGCAATCAGCCCCAGCATTTT. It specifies CASSYSGAGNQPQHF.

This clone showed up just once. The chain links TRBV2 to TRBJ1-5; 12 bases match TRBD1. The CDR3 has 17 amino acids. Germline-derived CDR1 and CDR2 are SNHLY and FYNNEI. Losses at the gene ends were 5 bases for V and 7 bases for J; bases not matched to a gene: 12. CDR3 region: CASSTQWGQGARQPQHF. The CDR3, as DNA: TGTGCCAGCAGTACCCAATGGGGACAGGGGGCGCGGCAGCCCCAGCATTTT.

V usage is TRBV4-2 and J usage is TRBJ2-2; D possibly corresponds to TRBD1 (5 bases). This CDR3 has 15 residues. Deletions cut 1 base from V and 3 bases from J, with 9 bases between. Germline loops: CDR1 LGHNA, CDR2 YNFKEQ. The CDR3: CASSQATDHTGELFF. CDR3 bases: TGTGCCAGCAGCCAAGCGACAGACCACACCGGGGAGCTGTTTTTT.

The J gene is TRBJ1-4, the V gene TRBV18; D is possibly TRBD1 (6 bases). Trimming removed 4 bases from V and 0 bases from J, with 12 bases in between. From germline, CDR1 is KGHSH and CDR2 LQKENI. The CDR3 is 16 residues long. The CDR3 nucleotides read TGTGCCAGCTCACGAACGGGACAAACAACTAATGAAAAACTGTTTTTT. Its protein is CASSRTGQTTNEKLFF.

This chain's CDR3 is CASGFNTHRDTEAFF. CDR3 nucleotide sequence: TGTGCCAGCGGATTTAACACCCACCGGGACACTGAAGCTTTCTTT. The gene calls are TRBV27 and TRBJ1-1; D gene unclear. The CDR3 has 15 residues. Germline V CDR1 and CDR2: MNHEY, SMNVEV (reference sequence). V was trimmed by 8 bases and J by 3 bases, leaving 19 bases between them.

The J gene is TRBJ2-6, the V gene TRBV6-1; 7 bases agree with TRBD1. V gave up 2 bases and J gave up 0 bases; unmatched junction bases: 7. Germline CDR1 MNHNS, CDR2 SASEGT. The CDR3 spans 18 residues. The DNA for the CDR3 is TGTGCCAGCAGTGAATGGGACAGTTACCTCTCTGGGGCCAACGTCCTGACTTTC. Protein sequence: CASSEWDSYLSGANVLTF.

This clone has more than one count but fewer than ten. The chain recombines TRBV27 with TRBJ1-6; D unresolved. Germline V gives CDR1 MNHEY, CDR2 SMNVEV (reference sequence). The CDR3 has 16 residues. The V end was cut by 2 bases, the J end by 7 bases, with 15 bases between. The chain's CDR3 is CASSLLLYPWNSPLHF. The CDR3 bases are TGTGCCAGCAGTTTACTGCTATACCCATGGAATTCACCCCTCCACTTT.

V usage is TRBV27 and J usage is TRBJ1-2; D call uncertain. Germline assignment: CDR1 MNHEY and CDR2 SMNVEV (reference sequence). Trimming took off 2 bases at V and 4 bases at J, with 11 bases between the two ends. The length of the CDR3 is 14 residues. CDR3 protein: CASSLAQIGYGYTF. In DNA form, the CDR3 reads TGTGCCAGCAGTTTAGCACAGATCGGCTATGGCTACACCTTC.

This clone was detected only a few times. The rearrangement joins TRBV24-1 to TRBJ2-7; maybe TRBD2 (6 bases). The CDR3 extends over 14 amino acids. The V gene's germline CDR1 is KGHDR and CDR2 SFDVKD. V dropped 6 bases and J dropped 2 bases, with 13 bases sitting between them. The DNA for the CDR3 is TGTGCCACCAGTTGGGGGGATAAGGCCTACGAGCAGTACTTC. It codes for CATSWGDKAYEQYF.

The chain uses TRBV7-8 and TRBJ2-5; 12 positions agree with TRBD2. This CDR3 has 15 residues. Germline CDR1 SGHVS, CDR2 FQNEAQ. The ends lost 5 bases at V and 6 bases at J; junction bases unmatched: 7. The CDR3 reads CASSRPLAGGQTQYF. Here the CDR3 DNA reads TGTGCCAGCAGCAGACCTCTAGCGGGGGGGCAGACCCAGTACTTC.

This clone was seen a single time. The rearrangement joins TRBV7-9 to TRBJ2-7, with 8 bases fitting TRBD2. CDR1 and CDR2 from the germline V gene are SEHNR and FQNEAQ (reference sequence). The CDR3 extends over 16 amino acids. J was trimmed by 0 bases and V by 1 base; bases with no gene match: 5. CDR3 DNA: TGTGCCAGCAGCTTAGATCAGCGGGGGAGCTCCTACGAGCAGTACTTC. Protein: CASSLDQRGSSYEQYF. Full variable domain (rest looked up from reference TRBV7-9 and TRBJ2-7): DTGVSQNPRHKITKRGQNVTFRCDPISEHNRLYWYRQTLGQGPEFLTYFQNEAQLEKSRLLSDRFSAERPKGSFSTLEIQRTEQGDSAMYLCASSLDQRGSSYEQYFGPGTRLTVT.

CDR3 coding DNA: TGTGCCAGCAGCATCGACCGGGGAGGCACAGATACGCAGTATTTT. It is translated as CASSIDRGGTDTQYF. The genes are TRBV9 and TRBJ2-3; a weak D match, TRBD2 (5 bases). Germline V gives CDR1 SGDLS, CDR2 YYNGEE. V lost 4 bases, J lost 1 base, and 13 bases lay in between. The CDR3 has 15 amino acids.

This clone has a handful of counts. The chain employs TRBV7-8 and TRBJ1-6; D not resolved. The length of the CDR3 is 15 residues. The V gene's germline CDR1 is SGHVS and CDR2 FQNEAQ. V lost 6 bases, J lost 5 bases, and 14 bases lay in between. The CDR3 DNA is TGTGCCAGCAGTTTGGAGCTGGGGAATAATTCACCCCTCCACTTT. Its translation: CASSLELGNNSPLHF. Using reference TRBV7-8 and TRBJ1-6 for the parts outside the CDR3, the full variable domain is GAGVSQSPRYKVAKRGQDVALRCDPISGHVSLFWYQQALGQGPEFLTYFQNEAQLDKSGLPSDRFFAERPEGSVSTLKIQRTQQEDSAVYLCASSLELGNNSPLHFGNGTRLTVT.

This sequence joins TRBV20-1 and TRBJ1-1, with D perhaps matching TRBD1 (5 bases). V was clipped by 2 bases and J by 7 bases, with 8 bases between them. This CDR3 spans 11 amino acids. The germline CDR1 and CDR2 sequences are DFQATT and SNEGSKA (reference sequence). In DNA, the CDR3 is TGCAGTGCTAGAAAGGGGTTTGAAGCTTTCTTT. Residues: CSARKGFEAFF.

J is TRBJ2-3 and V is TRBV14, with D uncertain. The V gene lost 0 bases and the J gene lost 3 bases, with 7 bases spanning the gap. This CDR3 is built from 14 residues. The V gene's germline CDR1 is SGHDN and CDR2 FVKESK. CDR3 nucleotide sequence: TGTGCCAGCAGCCAAGATCTACGGACAGATACGCAGTATTTT. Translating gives CASSQDLRTDTQYF.

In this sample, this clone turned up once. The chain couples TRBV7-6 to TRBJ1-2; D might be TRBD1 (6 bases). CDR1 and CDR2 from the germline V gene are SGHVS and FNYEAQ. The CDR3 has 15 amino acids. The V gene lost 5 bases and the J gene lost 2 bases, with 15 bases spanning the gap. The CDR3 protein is CASSPRQDPNYGYTF. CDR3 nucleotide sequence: TGTGCCAGCAGCCCTCGACAGGATCCCAACTATGGCTACACCTTC.

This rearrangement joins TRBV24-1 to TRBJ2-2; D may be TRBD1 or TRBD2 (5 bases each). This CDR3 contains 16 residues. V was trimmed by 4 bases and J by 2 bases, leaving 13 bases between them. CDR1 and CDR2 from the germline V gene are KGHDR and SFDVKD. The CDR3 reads CATSDPGTSNTGELFF. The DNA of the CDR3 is TGTGCCACCAGTGACCCCGGGACCTCCAACACCGGGGAGCTGTTTTTT.

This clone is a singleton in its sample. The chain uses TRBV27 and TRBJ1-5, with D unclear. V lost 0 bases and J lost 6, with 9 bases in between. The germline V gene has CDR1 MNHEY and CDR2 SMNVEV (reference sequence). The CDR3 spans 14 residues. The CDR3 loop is CASSLSFRFQPQHF. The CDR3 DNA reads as TGTGCCAGCAGTTTATCTTTCCGCTTTCAGCCCCAGCATTTT.

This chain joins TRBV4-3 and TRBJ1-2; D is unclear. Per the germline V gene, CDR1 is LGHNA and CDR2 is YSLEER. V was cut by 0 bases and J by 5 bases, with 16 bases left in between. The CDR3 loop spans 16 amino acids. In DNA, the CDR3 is TGCGCCAGCAGCCAAGATCGCGGAGGGTACACGTATGGCTACACCTTC. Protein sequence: CASSQDRGGYTYGYTF.

CDR3 bases: TGTGCCAGTAGTATCGCTGGGCGTGAGGGTGGCGCTTTCTTT. It codes for CASSIAGREGGAFF. This chain joins TRBV19 and TRBJ1-1; D gene unclear. The CDR3 is made up of 14 amino acids. CDR1 and CDR2 from the germline V gene are LNHDA and SQIVND (reference sequence). Trimming pared 3 bases from V and 11 bases from J, leaving 19 bases between.

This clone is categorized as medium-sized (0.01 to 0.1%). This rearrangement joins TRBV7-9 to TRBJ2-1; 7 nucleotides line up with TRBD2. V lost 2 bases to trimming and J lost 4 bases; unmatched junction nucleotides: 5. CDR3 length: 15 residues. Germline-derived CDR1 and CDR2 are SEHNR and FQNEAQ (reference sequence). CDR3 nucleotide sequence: TGTGCCAGCAGCTTATGGCGCGGGGGTTACAATGAGCAGTTCTTC. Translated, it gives CASSLWRGGYNEQFF.

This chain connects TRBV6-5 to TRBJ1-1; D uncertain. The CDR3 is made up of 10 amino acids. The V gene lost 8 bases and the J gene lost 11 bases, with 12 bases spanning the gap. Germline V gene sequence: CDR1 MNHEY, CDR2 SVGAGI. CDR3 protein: CASGFMGAFF. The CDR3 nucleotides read TGTGCCAGCGGTTTCATGGGGGCTTTCTTT.

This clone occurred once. The CDR3 DNA reads TGTGCCAGCAGCAACATTTGGGTGGGTAGCTATGGCTACACCTTC. Amino acid sequence: CASSNIWVGSYGYTF. The chain combines TRBV3-1 (or the pseudogene TRBV3-2) with TRBJ1-2; D is undetermined. The germline V gene has CDR1 LGHDT and CDR2 YNNKEL (reference sequence). The CDR3 totals 15 residues. Trimming cost V 5 bases and J 4 bases, with 17 bases left between them.

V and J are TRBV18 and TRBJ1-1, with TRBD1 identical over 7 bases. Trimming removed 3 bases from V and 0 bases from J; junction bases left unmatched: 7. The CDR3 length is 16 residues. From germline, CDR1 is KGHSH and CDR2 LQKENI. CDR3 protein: CASSPFTGTVNTEAFF. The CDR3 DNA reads TGTGCCAGCTCACCCTTTACCGGGACAGTGAACACTGAAGCTTTCTTT.

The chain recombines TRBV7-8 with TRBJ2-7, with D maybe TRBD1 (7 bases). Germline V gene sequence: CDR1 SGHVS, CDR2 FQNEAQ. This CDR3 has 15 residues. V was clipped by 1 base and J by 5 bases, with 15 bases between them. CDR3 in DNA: TGTGCCAGCAGCTTAGGCGCAGGGGGGAATAACGAGCAGTACTTC. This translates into CASSLGAGGNNEQYF.

As DNA, the CDR3 is TGTGCCAGCAGCATCCGGGACACCAATCAGCCCCAGCATTTT. Amino acids: CASSIRDTNQPQHF. The rearrangement uses TRBV7-8 and TRBJ1-5; tentatively, D is TRBD1 (6 bases). The germline V and J ends were trimmed by 5 bases and 3 bases, with 11 bases remaining between them. The length of the CDR3 is 14 residues. Germline CDR1 SGHVS, CDR2 FQNEAQ.

The CDR3 region is CASSSLDRPVGNTIYF. CDR3 in DNA: TGTGCCAGCAGTTCCCTGGACAGACCCGTAGGAAACACCATATATTTT. This rearrangement joins TRBV28 to TRBJ1-3; D may be TRBD1 (6 bases). In germline, CDR1 is MDHEN, CDR2 SYDVKM. This CDR3 comprises 16 residues. Trimming took off 4 bases at V and 4 bases at J, with 17 bases between the two ends.

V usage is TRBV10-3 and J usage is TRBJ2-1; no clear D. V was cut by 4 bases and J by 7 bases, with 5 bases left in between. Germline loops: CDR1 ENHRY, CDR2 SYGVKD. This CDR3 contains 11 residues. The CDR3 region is CAISVRNEQFF. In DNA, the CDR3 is TGTGCCATCAGTGTTAGGAATGAGCAGTTCTTC.

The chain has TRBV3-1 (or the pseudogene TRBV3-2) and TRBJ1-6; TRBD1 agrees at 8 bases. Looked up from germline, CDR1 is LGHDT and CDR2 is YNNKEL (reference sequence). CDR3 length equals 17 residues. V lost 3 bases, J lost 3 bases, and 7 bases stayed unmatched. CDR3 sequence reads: CASSHTTTGVYNSPLHF. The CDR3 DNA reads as TGTGCCAGCAGCCACACTACGACAGGGGTCTATAATTCACCCCTCCACTTT.

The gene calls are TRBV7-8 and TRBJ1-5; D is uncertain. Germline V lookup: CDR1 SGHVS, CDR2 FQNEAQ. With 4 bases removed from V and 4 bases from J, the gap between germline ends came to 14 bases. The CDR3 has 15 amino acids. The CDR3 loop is CASSSEISSNQPQHF. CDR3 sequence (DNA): TGTGCCAGCAGCTCCGAGATAAGCTCTAATCAGCCCCAGCATTTT.

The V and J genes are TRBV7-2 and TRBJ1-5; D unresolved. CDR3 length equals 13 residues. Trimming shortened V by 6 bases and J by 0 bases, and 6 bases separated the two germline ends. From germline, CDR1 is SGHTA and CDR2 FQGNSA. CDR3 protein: CASSPYSNQPQHF. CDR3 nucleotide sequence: TGTGCCAGCAGTCCTTATAGCAATCAGCCCCAGCATTTT. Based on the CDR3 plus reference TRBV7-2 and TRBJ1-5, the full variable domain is GAGVSQSPSNKVTEKGKDVELRCDPISGHTALYWYRQSLGQGLEFLIYFQGNSAPDKSGLPSDRFSAERTGGSVSTLTIQRTQQEDSAVYLCASSPYSNQPQHFGDGTRLSIL.